The 16 T cell receptor beta chains in this list originate from one sample, sequenced in a study of human T cells and chemical hapten exposure. Noted time point: patch test 3, about 24 weeks after DPC sensitization. Regarding treatment: therapeutic diphenylcyclopropenone sensitization with weekly scalp DPC. TCRdb re-called the RACE reads with MiXCR, one entry per CDR3 protein. In the table there are 150,000 to 200,000 distinct CDR3 sequences, 25% to 30% of which are singletons. Material: whole blood, obtained in connection with sensitization to the hapten diphenylcyclopropenone (DPC). All receptors derive from a woman between 18 and 30 years old with alopecia areata. Some clones in this sample may be carry-over from other donors' samples.

The rearrangement joins TRBV7-2 to TRBJ2-6, with TRBD2 matching 14 bases. The CDR3 totals 19 residues. The germline V gene encodes CDR1 SGHTA and CDR2 FQGNSA. V dropped 7 bases and J dropped 0; count of bases not matched to a gene: 8. The CDR3 coding sequence is TGTGCCAGCAACCCCGGACTAGCGGGGGGCCGCTCTGGGGCCAACGTCCTGACTTTC. It encodes CASNPGLAGGRSGANVLTF.

The chain employs TRBV6-6 and TRBJ1-2; D call uncertain. The germline V and J ends were trimmed by 2 bases and 1 base, with 8 bases remaining between them. The CDR3 covers 14 residues. Germline values: CDR1 MNHNY, CDR2 SVGAGI (reference sequence). CDR3 region: CASSYEPGNYGYTF. CDR3 in DNA: TGTGCCAGCAGTTACGAACCGGGTAACTATGGCTACACCTTC.

As DNA, the CDR3 is TGTGCCAGCAGTTCGTCTAGCGGGACTACCTACGAGCAGTACTTC. This encodes CASSSSSGTTYEQYF. The rearrangement uses TRBV12-3 or TRBV12-4 and TRBJ2-7; 9 bases match TRBD2. The CDR3 is 15 residues long. V lost 4 bases and J lost 2; bases outside the gene matches: 6.

J is TRBJ2-3 and V is TRBV7-2, with a possible D match to TRBD1 (7 bases). This CDR3 is 15 amino acids long. Germline V lookup: CDR1 SGHTA, CDR2 FQGNSA. Trimming left V 2 bases short and J 1 base short, with 10 bases between. The CDR3 spells CASSLQGGGTDTQYF. In DNA form, the CDR3 reads TGTGCCAGCAGCTTACAGGGGGGCGGCACAGATACGCAGTATTTT.

This clonotype was seen more than once but under ten times. The chain joins TRBV3-1 to TRBJ2-1; D is ambiguous. Germline V gene sequence: CDR1 LGHDT, CDR2 YNNKEL (reference sequence). The CDR3 consists of 13 residues. With 1 base removed from V and 7 bases from J, the gap between germline ends came to 8 bases. CDR3 nucleotides: TGTGCCAGCAGCCAAGTGTCTCGGAATGAGCAGTTCTTC. Protein sequence: CASSQVSRNEQFF.

This clonotype was seen a handful of times. This rearrangement joins TRBV4-1 to TRBJ2-7; 8 bases line up with TRBD1. This CDR3 is built from 15 residues. Germline V gives CDR1 MGHRA, CDR2 YSYEKL. The V and J ends lost 1 base and 5 bases, in that order; junction bases with no gene match: 7. CDR3 bases: TGCGCCAGCAGCCAAGCGGGACAGGCCTATGACGAGCAGTACTTC. Encoded protein: CASSQAGQAYDEQYF.

Many counts were recorded for this clonotype. V gene TRBV20-1 combines with J gene TRBJ2-5, with TRBD1 matching 7 bases. The CDR3 is made up of 14 amino acids. Germline V lookup: CDR1 DFQATT, CDR2 SNEGSKA (reference sequence). The CDR3 bases are TGCAGCGCCCATGCTGGCAGGGGGCAAGAGACCCAGTACTTC. It translates to CSAHAGRGQETQYF.

The J gene is TRBJ1-1, the V gene TRBV6-1; tentatively, D is TRBD1 (5 bases). The CDR3 runs to 16 residues. CDR1 MNHNS and CDR2 SASEGT come from the germline V gene. The V and J ends lost 3 bases and 4 bases respectively, with 18 bases between them. The CDR3 DNA follows: TGTGCCAGCAGTGAGTCTACAGGCCTCCCAAGCACTGAAGCTTTCTTT. Its translation is CASSESTGLPSTEAFF.

The chain has TRBV4-1 and TRBJ1-2; 7 bases match TRBD1. V gave up 4 bases and J gave up 3 bases; unmatched junction bases: 14. The CDR3 is made up of 17 amino acids. The germline gives CDR1 MGHRA, CDR2 YSYEKL. CDR3 nucleotide sequence: TGCGCCAGCAGCCGACCGACAGGGCAACGGGCTCACTATGGCTACACCTTC. Translating gives CASSRPTGQRAHYGYTF.

The chain joins TRBV5-1 to TRBJ2-1, with 7 bases fitting TRBD2. The trim removed 4 bases at V and 1 base at J, leaving 5 bases unmatched. CDR3 length: 15 residues. Germline loops: CDR1 SGHRS, CDR2 YFSETQ. This CDR3 reads CASSALAESYNEQFF. Written as DNA, the CDR3 is TGCGCCAGCAGCGCGCTAGCGGAGTCCTACAATGAGCAGTTCTTC.

This chain uses TRBV4-2 with TRBJ2-1; 13 bases are a match to TRBD2. Germline lookup yields CDR1 LGHNA and CDR2 YNFKEQ. The CDR3 is 18 amino acids. J gave up 0 bases and V 1 base, and 3 bases lay outside the gene matches. The CDR3 is CASSQGLAGGSSYNEQFF. Here the CDR3 DNA reads TGTGCCAGCAGCCAAGGACTAGCGGGGGGTAGCTCCTACAATGAGCAGTTCTTC.

This sequence joins TRBV4-2 and TRBJ1-5; D not resolved. This CDR3 is 13 amino acids long. Trimming took 1 base from V and 7 from J, leaving 8 bases between them. Germline assignment: CDR1 LGHNA and CDR2 YNFKEQ. CDR3 sequence: CASSQGTGQPQHF. In DNA, the CDR3 is TGTGCCAGCAGCCAAGGGACGGGACAGCCCCAGCATTTT.

The CDR3 loop reads CASSQGLSQDESTDTQYF. For the CDR3, the DNA is TGCGCCAGCAGCCAAGGGCTTTCACAGGACGAAAGCACAGATACGCAGTATTTT. The V call is TRBV4-3, the J call TRBJ2-3, with a possible D match to TRBD1 (5 bases). Germline V gene data show CDR1 as LGHNA and CDR2 as YSLEER. The V end was cut by 1 base, the J end by 0 bases, with 17 bases between. The CDR3 spans 18 residues.

The chain combines TRBV20-1 with TRBJ1-1; 7 bases agree with TRBD1. CDR1 and CDR2 (germline): DFQATT, SNEGSKA (reference sequence). The CDR3 spans 11 residues. Trimming cost V 6 bases and J 12 bases; bases outside gene matches: 10. The CDR3 reads CSAIIQGQTFF. DNA of the CDR3: TGCAGTGCCATCATACAGGGGCAGACTTTCTTT.

The chain recombines TRBV10-3 with TRBJ2-7; D call uncertain. Between the trimmed V and J ends, which lost 3 bases and 5 bases, there was a span of 17 bases. Looked up from germline, CDR1 is ENHRY and CDR2 is SYGVKD. CDR3 length: 15 residues. The CDR3 is CAISDPGRRSDEQYF. The CDR3 DNA reads TGTGCCATCAGTGACCCAGGAAGAAGGAGTGACGAGCAGTACTTC.

In this sample, this clonotype turned up a few times. The rearrangement joins TRBV6-2 or TRBV6-3 to TRBJ2-7, with a tentative D call TRBD1 (5 bases). V dropped 4 bases and J dropped 0 bases, with 13 bases sitting between them. From germline, CDR1 is MNHEY and CDR2 SVGEGT. The CDR3 length is 15 residues. DNA of the CDR3: TGTGCCAGCAGTTTACGCGTCGACAGCTCCTACGAGCAGTACTTC. Its protein is CASSLRVDSSYEQYF.